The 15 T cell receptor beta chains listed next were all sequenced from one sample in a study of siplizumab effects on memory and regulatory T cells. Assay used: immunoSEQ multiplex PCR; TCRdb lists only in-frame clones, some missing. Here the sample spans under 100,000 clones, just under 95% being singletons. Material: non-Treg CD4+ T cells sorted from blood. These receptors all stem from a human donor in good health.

In DNA form, the CDR3 reads TGTGCCAGCAGCTTGGGACTAGCGGGATCTCGGGAGACCCAGTACTTC. Protein product: CASSLGLAGSRETQYF. The chain is built from TRBV11-2 and TRBJ2-5; 13 nucleotides match TRBD2. Per germline, CDR1 SGHAT and CDR2 FQNNGV. There are 16 residues in the CDR3. V dropped 3 bases and J dropped 5; count of bases not matched to a gene: 6. The full variable domain, completed using reference TRBV11-2 and TRBJ2-5, is EAGVAQSPRYKIIEKRQSVAFWCNPISGHATLYWYQQILGQGPKLLIQFQNNGVVDDSQLPKDRFSAERLKGVDSTLKIQPAKLEDSAVYLCASSLGLAGSRETQYFGPGTRLLVL.

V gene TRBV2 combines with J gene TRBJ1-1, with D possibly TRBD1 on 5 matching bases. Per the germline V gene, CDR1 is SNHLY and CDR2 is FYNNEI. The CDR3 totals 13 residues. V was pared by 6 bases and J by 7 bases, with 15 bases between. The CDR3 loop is CASRDTGFGEAFF. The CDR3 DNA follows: TGTGCCAGCAGGGACACGGGGTTTGGTGAAGCTTTCTTT.

CDR3 region: CASGLGSADTQYF. CDR3 nucleotide sequence: TGTGCTAGTGGTTTGGGTAGCGCAGATACGCAGTATTTT. V and J are TRBV12-5 and TRBJ2-3; weak D call: TRBD2 (5 bases). Per germline, CDR1 LGHNT and CDR2 FRNRAP. CDR3 length: 13 residues. V lost 1 base and J 4 bases, leaving 6 bases between the germline ends.

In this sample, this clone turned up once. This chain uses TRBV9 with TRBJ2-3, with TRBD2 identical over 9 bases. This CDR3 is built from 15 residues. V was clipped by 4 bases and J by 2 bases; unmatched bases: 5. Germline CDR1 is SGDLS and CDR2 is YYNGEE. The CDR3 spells CASSSASGDTDTQYF. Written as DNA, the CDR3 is TGTGCCAGCAGCTCCGCTAGCGGGGACACAGATACGCAGTATTTT.

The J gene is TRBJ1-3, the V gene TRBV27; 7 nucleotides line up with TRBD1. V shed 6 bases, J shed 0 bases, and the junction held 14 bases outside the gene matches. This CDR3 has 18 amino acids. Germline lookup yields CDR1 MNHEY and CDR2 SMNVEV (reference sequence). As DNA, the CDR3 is TGTGCCAGCAGCAGGACAGGATTTGGAGAAACCTCTGGAAACACCATATATTTT. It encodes CASSRTGFGETSGNTIYF.

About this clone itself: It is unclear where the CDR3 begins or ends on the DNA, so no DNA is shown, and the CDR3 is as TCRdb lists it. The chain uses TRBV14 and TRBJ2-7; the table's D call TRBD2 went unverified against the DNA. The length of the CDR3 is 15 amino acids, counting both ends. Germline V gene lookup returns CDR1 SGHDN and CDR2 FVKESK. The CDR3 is CASSQENFASGIRYF.

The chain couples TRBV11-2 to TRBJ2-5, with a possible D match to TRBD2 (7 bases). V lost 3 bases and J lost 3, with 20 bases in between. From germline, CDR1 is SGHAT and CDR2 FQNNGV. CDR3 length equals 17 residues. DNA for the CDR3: TGTGCCAGCAGCTTCACCCTAATACAGGGAGGGGAAGAGACCCAGTACTTC. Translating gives CASSFTLIQGGEETQYF.

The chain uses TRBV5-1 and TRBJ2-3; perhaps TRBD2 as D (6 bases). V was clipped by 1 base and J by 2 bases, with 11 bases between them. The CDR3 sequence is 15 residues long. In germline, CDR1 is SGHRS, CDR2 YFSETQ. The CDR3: CASSLRGGPTDTQYF. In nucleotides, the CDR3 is TGCGCCAGCAGCTTGAGGGGAGGCCCCACAGATACGCAGTATTTT.

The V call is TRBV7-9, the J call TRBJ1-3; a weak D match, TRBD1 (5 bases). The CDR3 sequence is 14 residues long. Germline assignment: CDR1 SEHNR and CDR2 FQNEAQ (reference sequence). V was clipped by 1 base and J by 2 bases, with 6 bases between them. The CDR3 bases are TGTGCCAGCAGCTTAGGGACAACTGGAAACACCATATATTTT. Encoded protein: CASSLGTTGNTIYF.

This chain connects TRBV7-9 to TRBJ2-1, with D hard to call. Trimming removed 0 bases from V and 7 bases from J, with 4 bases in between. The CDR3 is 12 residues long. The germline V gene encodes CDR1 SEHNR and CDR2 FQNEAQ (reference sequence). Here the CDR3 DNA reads TGTGCCAGCAGCTTAGCGGATAATGAGCAGTTCTTC. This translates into CASSLADNEQFF.

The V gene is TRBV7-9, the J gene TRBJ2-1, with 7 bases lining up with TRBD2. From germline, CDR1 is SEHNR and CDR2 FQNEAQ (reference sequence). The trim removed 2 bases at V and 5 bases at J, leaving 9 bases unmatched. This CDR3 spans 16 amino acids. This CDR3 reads CASSLSYGGSHNEQFF. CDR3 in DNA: TGTGCCAGCAGCTTATCCTACGGGGGGAGTCACAATGAGCAGTTCTTC.

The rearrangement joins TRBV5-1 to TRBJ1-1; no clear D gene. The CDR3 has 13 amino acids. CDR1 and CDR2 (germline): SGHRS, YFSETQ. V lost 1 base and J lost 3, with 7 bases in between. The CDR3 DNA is TGCGCCAGCAGCTTGACCCGGGACACTGAAGCTTTCTTT. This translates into CASSLTRDTEAFF.

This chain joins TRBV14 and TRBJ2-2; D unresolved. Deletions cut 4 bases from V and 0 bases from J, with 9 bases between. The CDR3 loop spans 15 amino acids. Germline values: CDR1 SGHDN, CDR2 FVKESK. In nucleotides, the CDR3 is TGTGCCAGCAGCCCTCCCGCCCCGAACACCGGGGAGCTGTTTTTT. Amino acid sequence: CASSPPAPNTGELFF.

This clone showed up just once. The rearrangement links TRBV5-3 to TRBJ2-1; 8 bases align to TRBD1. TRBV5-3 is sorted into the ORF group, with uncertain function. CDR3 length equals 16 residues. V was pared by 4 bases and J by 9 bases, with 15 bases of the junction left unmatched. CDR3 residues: CARSLLGQGTFVEQFF. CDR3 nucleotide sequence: TGTGCCAGAAGCCTCCTCGGACAGGGCACCTTCGTTGAGCAGTTCTTC.

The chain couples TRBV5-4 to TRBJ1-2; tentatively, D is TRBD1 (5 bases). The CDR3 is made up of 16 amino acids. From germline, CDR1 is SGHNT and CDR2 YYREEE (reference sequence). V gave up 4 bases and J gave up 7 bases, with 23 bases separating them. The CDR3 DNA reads TGTGCCAGCAGCACGCTTCAGGGAAACGGATTAGGTGGCTACACCTTC. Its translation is CASSTLQGNGLGGYTF.